The next 29 T cell receptor beta chains were all read from a single sample in a study of shared clonotypes between healthy human individuals. Produced via immunoSEQ multiplex PCR; TCRdb's table is partial and in-frame only. The repertoire holds about 820,000 clones, over 90% seen once, with about 24% in the top ten. Cells designated naive CD8 were CD45RO-negative and were positively selected for CCR7, with terminally differentiated effector memory CD45RA+ cells excluded. The sequencing sample was made of naive CD8+ T cells sorted from blood. The receptors stem from a man aged 25-45 years in good health.

This clone showed up just once. The V call is TRBV5-1, the J call TRBJ2-3, with D possibly matching TRBD2 (5 bases). V was cut by 1 base and J by 0 bases, with 12 bases left in between. Looked up from germline, CDR1 is SGHRS and CDR2 is YFSETQ. There are 16 residues in the CDR3. The CDR3 loop is CASSLSGGYSTDTQYF. CDR3 bases: TGCGCCAGCAGCTTGAGCGGCGGCTATAGCACAGATACGCAGTATTTT.

On this clone: The germline gene is not matched at one end of the junction; a read error may be the cause. The V call is TRBV25-1, the J call TRBJ1-2, with D unclear. Per germline, CDR1 MGHDK and CDR2 SYGVNS. The CDR3 runs 8 residues. In DNA, the CDR3 is TGTGCCAGCAGTGAGTTCAACTTC. It is translated as CASSEFNF.

This clone has a handful of counts. V usage is TRBV11-3 and J usage is TRBJ2-7; no reliable D call. This CDR3 has 13 residues. Germline CDR1 is SGHNT and CDR2 is YENEEA. V was clipped by 3 bases and J by 2 bases, with 8 bases between them. DNA of the CDR3: TGTGCCAGCAGCTTTGGCGGCACCTACGAGCAGTACTTC. Protein sequence: CASSFGGTYEQYF.

This clone is labeled as medium-sized (0.01 to 0.1%). The J gene is TRBJ2-7, the V gene TRBV28, with D perhaps TRBD1 (6 bases). The CDR3 totals 12 residues. V was trimmed by 9 bases and J by 3 bases, leaving 12 bases between them. Germline V gene sequence: CDR1 MDHEN, CDR2 SYDVKM. Here the CDR3 DNA reads TGTGCCAGTCAGGGGATTGACTACGAGCAGTACTTC. Translated: CASQGIDYEQYF.

For this clone: Additional DNA sequences in this sample encode the identical CDR3. The rearrangement joins TRBV27 to TRBJ2-7; TRBD1 might be the D (5 bases). The CDR3 is made up of 15 amino acids. CDR1 and CDR2 (germline): MNHEY, SMNVEV (reference sequence). Trimming removed 2 bases from V and 2 bases from J, with 13 bases in between. The CDR3 nucleotides are TGTGCCAGCAGTTTAAATGGGCAGGGTCCCTACGAGCAGTACTTC. This sequence encodes CASSLNGQGPYEQYF.

The chain joins TRBV9 to TRBJ2-5, with TRBD2 identical over 7 bases. CDR3 size: 10 residues. The germline V gene encodes CDR1 SGDLS and CDR2 YYNGEE. The J segment lost 9 bases and the V segment lost 7 bases, leaving 3 bases of the junction unmatched. The DNA for the CDR3 is TGTGCCAGCGGGGGGAGGGCCCAGTACTTC. This gives the protein CASGGRAQYF.

The chain links TRBV5-1 to TRBJ2-4; D might be TRBD1 (5 bases). This CDR3 spans 16 amino acids. Trimming left V 0 bases short and J 5 bases short, with 15 bases between. The germline V gene has CDR1 SGHRS and CDR2 YFSETQ. The CDR3 DNA reads TGCGCCAGCAGCTTGGCCGCAGCAGGGTTGGAAAACATTCAGTACTTC. It specifies CASSLAAAGLENIQYF.

This chain links TRBV27 with TRBJ1-5; D possibly corresponds to TRBD1 (6 bases). Trimming removed 8 bases from V and 3 bases from J, with 14 bases in between. The germline V gene has CDR1 MNHEY and CDR2 SMNVEV (reference sequence). The CDR3 extends over 14 amino acids. CDR3 sequence (DNA): TGTGCCAGCGGAATTGGACAGCTCAATCAGCCCCAGCATTTT. This sequence encodes CASGIGQLNQPQHF.

The V call is TRBV29-1, the J call TRBJ2-7; 7 bases agree with TRBD1. This CDR3 region has 17 residues. Germline V gene sequence: CDR1 SQVTM, CDR2 ANQGSEA. Germline trimming cut 1 base from V and 0 bases from J; bases unmatched to any gene: 12. For the CDR3, the DNA is TGCAGCGTTGAAGCCCGCACCCCGACAGGGCACTCCTACGAGCAGTACTTC. Translating gives CSVEARTPTGHSYEQYF.

The chain has TRBV5-6 and TRBJ2-1; TRBD1 matches 7 bases. Trimming at V came to 2 bases and at J to 2 bases, leaving 4 bases not matched to a gene. This CDR3 is 15 amino acids long. Germline V gene data show CDR1 as SGHDT and CDR2 as YYEEEE. This CDR3 reads CASSFGTDTYNEQFF. The CDR3 bases are TGTGCCAGCAGCTTCGGGACAGACACCTACAATGAGCAGTTCTTC.

J is TRBJ2-3 and V is TRBV4-2; a weak D match, TRBD2 (6 bases). The CDR3 runs to 15 residues. The germline gives CDR1 LGHNA, CDR2 YNFKEQ. Trimming took 0 bases from V and 4 from J, leaving 11 bases between them. The CDR3 sequence is CASSQELREADTQYF. The CDR3, as DNA: TGTGCCAGCAGCCAAGAACTTAGGGAGGCAGATACGCAGTATTTT.

The chain couples TRBV7-8 to TRBJ2-1, with 9 bases matching TRBD1. Germline values: CDR1 SGHVS, CDR2 FQNEAQ. V shed 5 bases, J shed 5 bases, and the junction held 7 bases outside the gene matches. The CDR3 runs 15 residues. DNA for the CDR3: TGTGCCAGCAGCCTCTCTGGACAGGGGAACAATGAGCAGTTCTTC. This codes for CASSLSGQGNNEQFF.

The CDR3 here is CASRLSSEQFF. For the CDR3, the DNA is TGTGCCAGCAGACTCAGTTCTGAGCAGTTCTTC. The rearrangement uses TRBV6-5 and TRBJ2-1; D gene uncertain. The CDR3 has 11 residues. CDR1 and CDR2 (germline): MNHEY, SVGAGI. The ends were cut back, 6 bases at V and 9 bases at J, with 9 bases in the middle.

J is TRBJ2-1 and V is TRBV2; TRBD2 agrees at 9 bases. The V gene end was trimmed by 6 bases and the J gene end by 4 bases; junction bases not matched to a gene: 13. Germline V gene lookup returns CDR1 SNHLY and CDR2 FYNNEI. This CDR3 has 17 amino acids. The CDR3 here is CASSPTSGRSTYNEQFF. Here the CDR3 DNA reads TGTGCCAGCAGCCCCACTAGCGGGCGTTCCACTTACAATGAGCAGTTCTTC.

The chain has TRBV13 and TRBJ2-7; maybe TRBD1 (6 bases). This CDR3 spans 15 amino acids. V shed 0 bases and J shed 6 bases, with 15 bases lying between them. Germline V gene lookup returns CDR1 PRHDT and CDR2 FYEKMQ (reference sequence). Here the CDR3 reads CASSLGGGPSLEQYF. The CDR3 DNA reads as TGTGCCAGCAGCTTAGGAGGGGGACCGTCACTCGAGCAGTACTTC.

The CDR3 nucleotides are TGCGCCAGCAGCCTAGAAGCGAACAGGGCTGAGCAGTTCTTC. Amino acid sequence: CASSLEANRAEQFF. This rearrangement joins TRBV5-1 to TRBJ2-1, with TRBD1 as a possible D gene (6 bases). The ends were cut back, 4 bases at V and 9 bases at J, with 17 bases in the middle. The CDR3 is 14 amino acids. Germline V gives CDR1 SGHRS, CDR2 YFSETQ.

V gene TRBV2 combines with J gene TRBJ2-3; tentative D call: TRBD2 (6 bases). From germline, CDR1 is SNHLY and CDR2 FYNNEI. The CDR3 is made up of 18 amino acids. Trimming left V 3 bases short and J 0 bases short, with 19 bases between. This CDR3 reads CASSEEAASVSSTDTQYF. CDR3 coding DNA: TGTGCCAGCAGTGAGGAGGCCGCTAGCGTCTCTAGCACAGATACGCAGTATTTT. Full variable domain (missing parts from reference TRBV2 and TRBJ2-3): EPEVTQTPSHQVTQMGQEVILRCVPISNHLYFYWYRQILGQKVEFLVSFYNNEISEKSEIFDDQFSVERPDGSNFTLKIRSTKLEDSAMYFCASSEEAASVSSTDTQYFGPGTRLTVL.

V usage is TRBV15 and J usage is TRBJ2-1, with 11 positions matching TRBD2. Trimming took 0 bases from V and 10 from J; bases not matched to a gene: 8. Germline loops: CDR1 LNHNV, CDR2 YYDKDF (reference sequence). The CDR3 extends over 16 amino acids. CDR3 loop: CATSREVPTSGMEQFF. The CDR3, as DNA: TGTGCCACCAGCAGAGAAGTCCCGACTAGCGGGATGGAGCAGTTCTTC.

The chain carries TRBV7-9 and TRBJ2-5, with no clear D. The V gene lost 5 bases and the J gene lost 3 bases, with 7 bases spanning the gap. The CDR3 loop spans 12 amino acids. Germline assignment: CDR1 SEHNR and CDR2 FQNEAQ (reference sequence). CDR3 coding DNA: TGTGCCAGCAGCAAGGCAGAAGAGACCCAGTACTTC. The encoded protein is CASSKAEETQYF.

This sequence joins TRBV11-3 and TRBJ2-7; D may be TRBD1 (5 bases). V lost 1 base and J lost 6, with 19 bases in between. Germline V gives CDR1 SGHNT, CDR2 YENEEA. The CDR3 loop spans 16 amino acids. CDR3 residues: CASSLAGRAYGVEQYF. The CDR3, as DNA: TGTGCCAGCAGCTTAGCGGGCAGGGCCTATGGGGTCGAGCAGTACTTC.

V is TRBV29-1 and J is TRBJ2-7; D unclear. CDR1 and CDR2 (germline): SQVTM, ANQGSEA. CDR3 length: 14 residues. Between the trimmed V and J ends, which lost 6 bases and 9 bases, there was a span of 24 bases. The CDR3 is CSVASGPSSSRQYF. CDR3 bases: TGCAGCGTCGCATCCGGGCCCAGTTCCTCTAGGCAGTACTTC.

This clone was recorded once. V gene TRBV18 combines with J gene TRBJ2-3, with D unclear. There are 11 residues in the CDR3. Germline V gives CDR1 KGHSH, CDR2 LQKENI. The V end was cut by 3 bases, the J end by 6 bases, with 4 bases between. CDR3 DNA: TGTGCCAGCTCACCCGCGGATACGCAGTATTTT. This translates into CASSPADTQYF.

The table lists this clone with a few counts. The chain has TRBV11-2 and TRBJ2-7; 7 nucleotides match TRBD2. Trimming at V came to 2 bases and at J to 0 bases, leaving 7 bases not matched to a gene. This CDR3 has 16 residues. Per the germline V gene, CDR1 is SGHAT and CDR2 is FQNNGV. Here the CDR3 reads CASSLRRSGVSYEQYF. CDR3 DNA: TGTGCCAGCAGCTTAAGGAGGAGCGGGGTCTCCTACGAGCAGTACTTC.

The chain employs TRBV2 and TRBJ2-1; D is ambiguous. Looked up from germline, CDR1 is SNHLY and CDR2 is FYNNEI. The CDR3 contains 13 residues. V was clipped by 8 bases and J by 5 bases, with 13 bases between them. The CDR3 reads CASVGDPDNEQFF. The CDR3 coding sequence is TGTGCCAGCGTAGGCGATCCGGACAATGAGCAGTTCTTC.

The V gene is TRBV11-2, the J gene TRBJ2-7; TRBD1 matches 7 bases. The germline V gene has CDR1 SGHAT and CDR2 FQNNGV. The CDR3 is 13 residues long. The V segment lost 3 bases and the J segment 5 bases; nucleotides outside the gene matches: 4. This CDR3 reads CASSFSTGDEQYF. The CDR3 DNA is TGTGCCAGCAGCTTTTCAACAGGGGACGAGCAGTACTTC.

The V gene is TRBV10-2, the J gene TRBJ2-2, with D perhaps assigned TRBD1 or TRBD2 (6 bases each). V gave up 11 bases and J gave up 11 bases, with 18 bases separating them. There are 12 residues in the CDR3. Germline assignment: CDR1 WSHSY and CDR2 SAAADI. The CDR3 reads CAGRGQGNELFF. The DNA of the CDR3 is TGCGCCGGTCGGGGGCAGGGGAATGAGCTGTTTTTT.

The chain recombines TRBV15 with TRBJ2-1; 7 bases fit TRBD2. Germline V gives CDR1 LNHNV, CDR2 YYDKDF (reference sequence). Trimming removed 0 bases from V and 12 bases from J; junction bases left unmatched: 17. This CDR3 is 17 amino acids long. CDR3 sequence reads: CATSRETGLEDLQRQFF. CDR3 DNA sequence: TGTGCCACCAGCAGAGAAACTGGACTAGAGGATCTACAACGGCAGTTCTTC.

This clone was counted only a few times. This sequence joins TRBV7-6 and TRBJ2-7; 7 nucleotides match TRBD1. CDR3 length equals 17 residues. J gave up 1 base and V 1 base, and 10 bases lay outside the gene matches. The germline gives CDR1 SGHVS, CDR2 FNYEAQ. CDR3 coding DNA: TGTGCCAGCAGCTTAGGAGTAGCGACAGGGACATCCTACGAGCAGTACTTC. Translation: CASSLGVATGTSYEQYF. Looking up the rest from reference TRBV7-6 and TRBJ2-7 gives the full variable domain: GAGVSQSPRYKVTKRGQDVALRCDPISGHVSLYWYRQALGQGPEFLTYFNYEAQQDKSGLPNDRFSAERPEGSISTLTIQRTEQRDSAMYRCASSLGVATGTSYEQYFGPGTRLTVT.

This chain joins TRBV28 and TRBJ2-4; 7 bases are a match to TRBD2. The germline V gene encodes CDR1 MDHEN and CDR2 SYDVKM. J lost 16 bases, V lost 6 bases, and 21 bases had no gene match. The CDR3 length is 15 residues. The CDR3 is CASSLRGREGTRSYF. In DNA, the CDR3 is TGTGCCAGCAGCCTCCGGGGCAGGGAGGGGACCAGGTCTTACTTC.